A selection of T cell receptor beta chains follows, all from one sample in a study of T cells in Graves' hyperthyroidism and ophthalmopathy. TCRdb passed the multiplex PCR reads through MiXCR, listing each CDR3 protein once. The table lists a few hundred thousand distinct CDR3 sequences, 15% to 20% of them singletons, with around 32% in the top ten. What was sequenced was blood. These receptors all stem from a woman in her 30s with Graves' ophthalmopathy. CDR3s include the opening cysteine and the closing phenylalanine or tryptophan. Fields, in order: clone size, D gene, V gene, J gene, CDR3 protein, CDR3 DNA. The D gene is left open where the match is weak. Expanded clones are given a class, and other clones once, few, many or no size at all.

.,.,TRBV6-9,TRBJ2-3,CASSWDHSTDTQYF,TGTGCCAGCAGTTGGGACCACAGCACAGATACGCAGTATTTT
many,.,TRBV5-1,TRBJ1-1,CASSLTGTYTEAFF,TGCGCCAGCAGCTTGACAGGAACGTACACTGAAGCTTTCTTT
many,.,TRBV7-2,TRBJ1-2,CASSLGLGTVGYTF,TGTGCCAGCAGCTTAGGCTTAGGGACGGTCGGCTACACCTTC
many,.,TRBV20-1,TRBJ1-1,CSARGGSDTEAFF,TGCAGTGCTAGAGGGGGATCGGACACTGAAGCTTTCTTT
.,.,TRBV28,TRBJ1-3,CASSLPPAGAGNTIYF,TGTGCCAGCAGTTTACCCCCGGCAGGAGCTGGAAACACCATATATTTT
many,.,TRBV18,TRBJ2-7,CASSPGSIRSYEQYF,TGTGCCAGCTCACCGGGATCCATTCGCTCCTACGAGCAGTACTTC
many,.,TRBV15,TRBJ2-2,CATSGAWGNTGELFF,TGTGCCACCAGCGGTGCCTGGGGGAACACCGGGGAGCTGTTTTTT
many,TRBD2,TRBV2,TRBJ2-7,CASSEASGSNYEQYF,TGTGCCAGCAGTGAAGCGAGCGGGAGTAACTACGAGCAGTACTTC
few,.,TRBV5-1,TRBJ2-1,CASSLPLTDYNEQLF,TGCGCCAGCAGCTTGCCCCTGACAGACTACAATGAGCAGCTCTTC
many,TRBD2,TRBV18,TRBJ2-3,CASSLAGLAGDTQYF,TGTGCCAGCTCACTTGCCGGACTAGCGGGAGATACGCAGTATTTT
many,TRBD2,TRBV28,TRBJ2-7,CASSFHSVSSGSGGSYEQYF,TGTGCCAGCAGTTTTCATTCGGTTAGTAGCGGGAGCGGTGGCTCCTACGAGCAGTACTTC
.,.,TRBV4-1,TRBJ2-3,CASSQVIPTDTQYF,TGCGCCAGCAGCCAAGTGATACCCACAGATACGCAGTATTTT
few,.,TRBV4-3,TRBJ2-2,CASSQELLVSAGELFF,TGCGCCAGCAGCCAAGAGCTACTAGTATCAGCCGGGGAGCTGTTTTTT
.,.,TRBV6-1,TRBJ2-7,CASSYGPGRMYEQYF,TGTGCCAGCAGTTATGGGCCAGGGAGGATGTACGAGCAGTACTTC
few,.,TRBV6-2/TRBV6-3,TRBJ2-2,CASIEGGPGELFF,TGTGCCAGCATCGAGGGAGGTCCCGGGGAGCTGTTTTTT
few,TRBD2,TRBV20-1,TRBJ2-1,CSAGMSVGGPLQFF,TGCAGTGCGGGTATGTCGGTGGGAGGGCCCCTCCAGTTCTTC
few,TRBD2,TRBV10-3,TRBJ2-1,CAINGLAGVGEQFF,TGTGCCATCAATGGACTAGCGGGAGTTGGTGAGCAGTTCTTC
many,.,TRBV28,TRBJ2-7,CASSLGSWGERYF,TGTGCCAGCAGTTTGGGCAGCTGGGGGGAACGGTACTTC
.,.,TRBV5-8,TRBJ2-5,CASSPRQAQETQYF,TGTGCCAGCAGCCCAAGACAGGCCCAAGAGACCCAGTACTTC
many,TRBD1,TRBV28,TRBJ2-7,CASREDRGLDEQYF,TGTGCCAGCAGGGAGGACAGGGGTCTCGACGAGCAGTACTTC
few,TRBD2,TRBV30,TRBJ2-1,CAWTPGLAGGEQFF,TGTGCCTGGACCCCCGGACTAGCGGGAGGTGAGCAGTTCTTC
many,TRBD1,TRBV28,TRBJ1-2,CASSSSGQSPAGYTF,TGTGCCAGCAGTTCCTCGGGACAGAGCCCTGCTGGCTACACCTTC
.,TRBD1,TRBV6-9,TRBJ2-7,CASSYTGGADEQYF,TGTGCCAGCAGTTACACAGGGGGCGCGGACGAGCAGTACTTC
many,TRBD2,TRBV6-5,TRBJ2-7,CASSYLPNSGRAYEQYF,TGTGCCAGCAGTTACTTGCCCAATAGCGGGAGGGCCTACGAGCAGTACTTC
.,.,TRBV4-3,TRBJ2-5,CASSQDRSKDGGIQYF,TGCGCCAGCAGCCAAGATCGGAGTAAGGATGGGGGGATACAGTACTTC
many,TRBD2,TRBV20-1,TRBJ2-7,CSALPGGGWESLEQYF,TGCAGTGCCCTCCCCGGGGGGGGATGGGAATCGCTCGAGCAGTACTTC
.,TRBD1,TRBV5-1,TRBJ1-1,CASSLFGQGNTEAFF,TGCGCCAGCAGCTTGTTTGGACAGGGGAACACTGAAGCTTTCTTT
few,.,TRBV18,TRBJ2-6,CASSPLQGTGANVLTF,TGTGCCAGCTCACCTCTACAGGGAACTGGGGCCAACGTCCTGACTTTC
.,TRBD1,TRBV19,TRBJ1-1,CASTGQGVPEAFF,TGTGCCAGTACGGGACAGGGGGTGCCTGAGGCTTTCTTT
.,.,TRBV7-6,TRBJ2-1,CVSSPSGDNEQFF,TGTGTCAGCAGCCCAAGCGGTGATAATGAGCAGTTCTTC
few,.,TRBV6-1,TRBJ1-1,CASSDWGLNTEAFF,TGTGCCAGCAGTGATTGGGGGCTGAACACTGAAGCTTTCTTT
many,.,TRBV20-1,TRBJ2-5,CSASQIRGETQYF,TGCAGTGCAAGCCAAATCCGGGGAGAGACCCAGTACTTC
many,.,TRBV5-1,TRBJ2-7,CASSNGGHQYEQYF,TGCGCCAGCAGCAACGGGGGACACCAATACGAGCAGTACTTC
.,TRBD2,TRBV6-5,TRBJ2-7,CASSSMGGFPGEQYF,TGTGCCAGCAGTTCGATGGGGGGGTTTCCTGGCGAGCAGTACTTC
.,.,TRBV3-2,TRBJ2-2,CASSQDQLAGGDGELFF,TGTGCCAGCAGCCAAGATCAGCTAGCGGGAGGGGACGGGGAGCTGTTTTTT
.,.,TRBV12-3/TRBV12-4,TRBJ1-4,CASSFRGVTEKLFF,TGTGCCAGCAGTTTCAGGGGCGTTACTGAAAAACTGTTTTTT
few,.,TRBV6-9,TRBJ2-7,CASSYFQGYEQYF,TGTGCCAGCAGTTATTTCCAGGGGTACGAGCAGTACTTC
many,TRBD1,TRBV28,TRBJ1-2,CASSLNFEGQENGYTF,TGTGCCAGCAGTTTAAATTTCGAGGGACAGGAGAATGGCTACACCTTC
many,.,TRBV12-3/TRBV12-4,TRBJ2-7,CASSLVRDEQYF,TGTGCCAGCAGTTTAGTCAGGGACGAGCAGTACTTC
.,TRBD2,TRBV5-8,TRBJ2-3,CASSLGSSGRRSDTQYF,TGTGCCAGCAGCTTGGGTTCTAGCGGGAGGCGCTCAGATACGCAGTATTTT
few,.,TRBV4-3,TRBJ1-1,CASSQFTENTEAFF,TGCGCCAGCAGCCAGTTCACAGAGAACACTGAAGCTTTCTTT
many,.,TRBV18,TRBJ2-1,CTTTPSVDNEQFF,TGTACAACCACCCCCTCCGTGGACAATGAGCAGTTCTTC
.,TRBD2,TRBV10-3,TRBJ2-5,CATGTSGQETQYF,TGTGCCACCGGGACTAGCGGACAAGAGACCCAGTACTTC
.,TRBD2,TRBV7-9,TRBJ2-7,CASSQATSGRARTYEQYF,TGTGCCAGCAGCCAGGCGACTAGCGGGAGGGCAAGAACCTACGAGCAGTACTTC
many,.,TRBV28,TRBJ1-6,CASILGGGRSPLHF,TGTGCCAGCATCCTAGGAGGGGGTCGTTCACCCCTCCACTTT
.,TRBD2,TRBV6-2/TRBV6-3,TRBJ2-1,CASSPGEGPPHNEQFF,TGTGCCAGCAGCCCTGGGGAGGGCCCGCCCCACAATGAGCAGTTCTTC
.,.,TRBV6-2/TRBV6-3,TRBJ1-1,CASSYTSAMNTEAFF,TGTGCCAGCAGTTACACCTCAGCAATGAACACTGAAGCTTTCTTT
many,.,TRBV28,TRBJ1-1,CASARGGSTEAFF,TGTGCCAGCGCCAGGGGCGGGAGCACTGAAGCTTTCTTT
.,.,TRBV18,TRBJ1-6,CASPPAGSYNSPLHF,TGTGCCAGCCCACCTGCCGGGAGCTATAATTCACCCCTCCACTTT
many,TRBD2,TRBV28,TRBJ2-3,CASVGLADHWSTDTQYF,TGTGCCAGCGTGGGACTAGCGGACCACTGGAGCACAGATACGCAGTATTTT
.,TRBD1,TRBV7-9,TRBJ2-5,CAGRGTYQETQYF,TGTGCCGGCAGGGGGACATACCAAGAGACCCAGTACTTC
.,.,TRBV15,TRBJ2-1,CATQGQGLYNEQFF,TGTGCCACCCAAGGCCAAGGCCTATACAATGAGCAGTTCTTC
many,TRBD1,TRBV7-3,TRBJ2-1,CASSLGQPTYNEQFF,TGTGCCAGCAGCTTGGGACAGCCTACCTACAATGAGCAGTTCTTC
few,TRBD1,TRBV6-2/TRBV6-3,TRBJ1-2,CASSDMTTGDYGYTF,TGTGCCAGCAGCGATATGACGACAGGGGACTATGGCTACACCTTC
many,.,TRBV3-1,TRBJ2-5,CASSQPGTDKTQYF,TGTGCCAGCAGCCAACCGGGGACCGATAAGACCCAGTACTTC
many,TRBD1,TRBV20-1,TRBJ1-1,CSTIGQGGWTEAFF,TGCAGTACCATAGGACAGGGGGGATGGACTGAAGCTTTCTTT
.,.,TRBV7-2,TRBJ2-1,CASSFKWANNEQFF,TGTGCCAGCAGCTTTAAGTGGGCCAACAATGAGCAGTTCTTC